This T cell receptor beta chain was captured in a study of blood T cell repertoires in COVID-19. Background on the study: Both acute and convalescent COVID-19 samples were obtained from the United States, Italy and Spain.

As originally analysed: Quantification of nucleated cells was approximated via reference gene primer amplification. Assay used: immunoSEQ multiplex PCR; TCRdb lists only in-frame clones, some missing. The V and J calls and the clone size are those of that table, but D and trimming were determined from the DNA. The sample includes around 170,000 clones, about 82% seen only once; the top ten take more than 7.5%. Sequencing input: PBMCs or T cells enriched from blood (not recorded which). The receptor's source is a woman in her 30s who had recovered from COVID-19.

The CDR3 spells CASSVGGSPYEQYF. Written as DNA, the CDR3 is TGTGCCAGTTCCGTTGGGGGGAGCCCCTACGAGCAGTACTTC. The chain has TRBV28 and TRBJ2-7; a possible D gene is TRBD2 (6 bases). This CDR3 has 14 residues. Per germline, CDR1 MDHEN and CDR2 SYDVKM. V lost 9 bases, J lost 2 bases, and 17 bases lay in between.